Each of the 30 T cell receptor beta chains below was sequenced from the same sample in a study of T-cell memory formation after mild COVID-19 listed by TCRdb under 2021. The library was made by 5' RACE. TCRdb lists the instrument as Illumina NovaSeq 6000. TCRdb reran the public reads through fastp at Q25 and MiXCR, keeping productive beta chains. Every entry covers one CDR3 protein and lists the most common genes and DNA from its rows. The sample yields approximately 250,000 distinct CDR3 sequences; 15% were counted once. Over 2% of the sample rests with the top ten. Sequenced material: PBMCs or a T cell subset sorted from them (not recorded which). These receptors were obtained from an adult woman who had mild COVID-19 (a few samples of this study predate the infection). The sample titles of this study are shuffled in the database, so cell type and time point are left out; the donor was told from shared clones.

The table lists this clonotype with a few counts. The V and J genes are TRBV5-1 and TRBJ2-7, with D uncertain. V shed 5 bases and J shed 1 base, with 7 bases lying between them. Germline V lookup: CDR1 SGHRS, CDR2 YFSETQ. The CDR3 is made up of 12 amino acids. CDR3: CASRSESYEQYF. CDR3 DNA: TGCGCCAGCAGGTCCGAGTCCTACGAGCAGTACTTC.

V is TRBV12-3 or TRBV12-4 and J is TRBJ2-7; maybe TRBD2 (6 bases). The V gene lost 4 bases and the J gene lost 7 bases, with 26 bases spanning the gap. The length of the CDR3 is 17 residues. The CDR3 coding sequence is TGTGCCAGCAGTTCCCCAGGACTACCCGGACGAAGGCGAGAGCAGTACTTC. This translates into CASSSPGLPGRRREQYF.

V gene TRBV19 combines with J gene TRBJ2-1; 10 bases are shared with TRBD1. The CDR3 is 16 residues long. CDR1 and CDR2 (germline): LNHDA, SQIVND (reference sequence). V gave up 5 bases and J gave up 8 bases; unmatched junction bases: 12. For the CDR3, the DNA is TGTGCCAGTAGTGGATGGGCGGGACAGGGGAAGGATGAGCAGTTCTTC. Translating it yields CASSGWAGQGKDEQFF.

This clonotype has more than one count but fewer than ten. The J gene is TRBJ2-1, the V gene TRBV9; 14 bases agree with TRBD2. From germline, CDR1 is SGDLS and CDR2 YYNGEE. The CDR3 runs to 17 residues. The trim removed 4 bases at V and 7 bases at J, leaving 10 bases unmatched. CDR3 coding DNA: TGTGCCAGCAGCCCGGGACTAGCGGGGGCCCTTGGTAATGAGCAGTTCTTC. It is translated as CASSPGLAGALGNEQFF.

This clonotype showed up many times. This rearrangement joins TRBV6-5 to TRBJ2-7; 8 nucleotides agree with TRBD2. The germline V gene encodes CDR1 MNHEY and CDR2 SVGAGI. The CDR3 is 14 amino acids. The V and J ends lost 6 bases and 5 bases, in that order; junction bases with no gene match: 9. CDR3 residues: CASSPAGDVNEQYF. The CDR3 region has the DNA TGTGCCAGCAGCCCAGCGGGAGATGTCAACGAGCAGTACTTC.

The V gene is TRBV9, the J gene TRBJ2-2; the D is unclear. Germline CDR1 is SGDLS and CDR2 is YYNGEE. This CDR3 region has 16 residues. Trimming stripped 0 bases from V and 2 bases from J, with 11 bases between. The CDR3 sequence is CASSVAPAGNTGELFF. Here the CDR3 DNA reads TGTGCCAGCAGCGTAGCGCCCGCTGGAAACACCGGGGAGCTGTTTTTT.

V and J are TRBV19 and TRBJ2-3, with unresolved D. Trimming cost V 5 bases and J 6 bases, with 6 bases left between them. This CDR3 has 11 amino acids. CDR1 is LNHDA and CDR2 is SQIVND in the germline V gene (reference sequence). CDR3 sequence reads: CASSAVDTQYF. In DNA, the CDR3 is TGTGCCAGTAGTGCCGTCGATACGCAGTATTTT.

This clonotype was picked up many times. The chain's CDR3 is CASSVGPGDEQYF. The CDR3, as DNA: TGTGCCAGCAGCGTAGGACCGGGGGACGAGCAGTACTTC. This chain connects TRBV9 to TRBJ2-7, with a weak D call TRBD2 (6 bases). The CDR3 consists of 13 residues. The V gene's germline CDR1 is SGDLS and CDR2 YYNGEE. Deletions cut 0 bases from V and 5 bases from J, with 9 bases between.

This clonotype was seen a handful of times. V gene TRBV12-3 or TRBV12-4 combines with J gene TRBJ1-2; maybe TRBD1 (5 bases). This CDR3 region has 12 residues. Between the trimmed V and J ends, which lost 5 bases and 4 bases, there was a span of 8 bases. The CDR3 sequence is CASSTGTYGYTF. The CDR3, as DNA: TGTGCCAGCAGTACCGGGACCTATGGCTACACCTTC.

CDR3 protein: CASSSPERPDTQYF. Written as DNA, the CDR3 is TGTGCCAGCAGTTCTCCCGAGCGGCCAGATACGCAGTATTTT. The chain employs TRBV6-5 and TRBJ2-3; the D gene is possibly TRBD2 (5 bases). With 4 bases removed from V and 4 bases from J, the gap between germline ends came to 12 bases. From germline, CDR1 is MNHEY and CDR2 SVGAGI. The CDR3 has 14 residues.

There are a few counts of this clonotype. This chain uses TRBV5-5 with TRBJ1-3, with D uncertain. The CDR3 covers 15 residues. Trimming shortened V by 7 bases and J by 0 bases, and 14 bases separated the two germline ends. Germline loops: CDR1 SGHKS, CDR2 YYEKEE (reference sequence). In nucleotides, the CDR3 is TGTGCCAGCTATGGACCAGGTCTCTCTGGAAACACCATATATTTT. It codes for CASYGPGLSGNTIYF.

This clonotype was seen only a few times. J is TRBJ2-5 and V is TRBV5-5, with a weak D call TRBD2 (6 bases). Germline V gene data show CDR1 as SGHKS and CDR2 as YYEKEE (reference sequence). This CDR3 region has 12 residues. The germline V and J ends were trimmed by 4 bases and 7 bases, with 11 bases remaining between them. The DNA for the CDR3 is TGTGCCAGCAGCCTGGGGGGTCGGACCCAGTACTTC. It yields the protein CASSLGGRTQYF.

V gene TRBV5-1 combines with J gene TRBJ2-3, with 7 bases identical to TRBD1. V trimming: 4 bases; J trimming: 6 bases; junction bases outside the gene matches: 8. The CDR3 length is 14 residues. Per germline, CDR1 SGHRS and CDR2 YFSETQ. This CDR3 reads CASSPGQVVDTQYF. The CDR3 region has the DNA TGCGCCAGCAGCCCCGGACAGGTGGTGGATACGCAGTATTTT.

In DNA, the CDR3 is TGCGCCAGCAGCCAAGGAAGCCGGCATGAAAAACTGTTTTTT. Translation gives CASSQGSRHEKLFF. The chain joins TRBV4-1 to TRBJ1-4; unclear D gene. V was pared by 1 base and J by 6 bases, with 9 bases between. Per the germline V gene, CDR1 is MGHRA and CDR2 is YSYEKL. The CDR3 length is 14 residues.

The sample holds a few counts of this clonotype. This rearrangement joins TRBV24-1 to TRBJ2-1; unclear D gene. CDR1 is KGHDR, CDR2 SFDVKD, per germline. V lost 3 bases and J 7 bases, leaving 9 bases between the germline ends. CDR3 length: 13 residues. The CDR3 coding sequence is TGTGCCACCAGTGATCCACCCAGTAATGAGCAGTTCTTC. This translates into CATSDPPSNEQFF.

Only a few counts were recorded for this clonotype. The chain carries TRBV24-1 and TRBJ1-1, with 7 bases aligning to TRBD1. The CDR3 is 16 residues long. The germline V gene encodes CDR1 KGHDR and CDR2 SFDVKD. J was trimmed by 6 bases and V by 3 bases; bases with no gene match: 12. CDR3 amino acids: CATSDAPGRGKAEAFF. DNA for the CDR3: TGTGCCACCAGTGATGCCCCGGGCAGGGGGAAGGCTGAAGCTTTCTTT.

This rearrangement joins TRBV25-1 to TRBJ2-2, with 12 positions matching TRBD1. This CDR3 spans 16 amino acids. Germline CDR1 reads MGHDK; CDR2 reads SYGVNS. V lost 5 bases, J lost 5 bases, and 6 bases stayed unmatched. CDR3 in amino acids: CASSKGQGAFTGELFF. The CDR3 bases are TGTGCCAGCAGTAAGGGACAGGGGGCTTTTACCGGGGAGCTGTTTTTT.

This clonotype has more than one count but fewer than ten. V gene TRBV18 combines with J gene TRBJ2-7, with TRBD1 identical over 7 bases. This CDR3 has 15 amino acids. Germline V lookup: CDR1 KGHSH, CDR2 LQKENI. V lost 6 bases to trimming and J lost 5 bases; unmatched junction nucleotides: 13. CDR3 sequence reads: CASSLQGQVDHEQYF. CDR3 in DNA: TGTGCCAGCTCTTTACAGGGGCAGGTTGACCACGAGCAGTACTTC.

V gene TRBV12-3 or TRBV12-4 combines with J gene TRBJ1-2; 8 bases map to TRBD1. Trimming removed 6 bases from V and 4 bases from J; junction bases left unmatched: 4. The CDR3 runs to 13 residues. In DNA form, the CDR3 reads TGTGCCAGCAGGATGACAGGGGCCTATGGCTACACCTTC. Its translation: CASRMTGAYGYTF.

This chain connects TRBV29-1 to TRBJ1-2, with 7 bases fitting TRBD1. CDR1 is SQVTM and CDR2 is ANQGSEA in the germline V gene. Trimming took 7 bases from V and 3 from J; bases not matched to a gene: 5. The CDR3 is 12 amino acids. The CDR3 is CSGTGTDYGYTF. The CDR3 DNA reads as TGCAGCGGGACTGGGACAGACTATGGCTACACCTTC.

The chain joins TRBV12-3 or TRBV12-4 to TRBJ2-1; 8 bases line up with TRBD2. V trimming: 6 bases; J trimming: 9 bases; junction bases outside the gene matches: 16. The CDR3 spans 16 residues. The CDR3 protein is CASRLRGTRDTVEQFF. CDR3 DNA: TGTGCCAGCAGACTTAGGGGGACTAGGGATACAGTTGAGCAGTTCTTC.

This clonotype has just a few counts. This chain uses TRBV3-1 with TRBJ1-4, with 8 bases aligning to TRBD1. The CDR3 runs to 14 residues. The V gene's germline CDR1 is LGHDT and CDR2 YNNKEL (reference sequence). With V trimmed by 1 base and J by 6 bases, 1 base remained unmatched. The CDR3 nucleotides are TGTGCCAGCAGCCAAGCCAGGGGGCATGAAAAACTGTTTTTT. Its translation: CASSQARGHEKLFF. The whole variable domain, remainder taken from reference TRBV3-1 and TRBJ1-4, is DTAVSQTPKYLVTQMGNDKSIKCEQNLGHDTMYWYKQDSKKFLKIMFSYNNKELIINETVPNRFSPKSPDKAHLNLHINSLELGDSAVYFCASSQARGHEKLFFGSGTQLSVL.

V usage is TRBV7-2 and J usage is TRBJ1-1, with 7 bases lining up with TRBD1. In germline, CDR1 is SGHTA, CDR2 FQGNSA. CDR3 length: 13 residues. V lost 5 bases, J lost 3 bases, and 3 bases stayed unmatched. The CDR3 here is CASSTDRDTEAFF. The CDR3 DNA sequence: TGTGCCAGCAGCACCGACAGGGACACTGAAGCTTTCTTT.

V and J are TRBV10-3 and TRBJ2-5; D is undetermined. The CDR3 runs 13 residues. The germline V gene has CDR1 ENHRY and CDR2 SYGVKD. V lost 0 bases to trimming and J lost 5 bases, with 7 bases between them. CDR3 nucleotide sequence: TGTGCCATCAGTGAGTCGAACGATGAGACCCAGTACTTC. Translated, it gives CAISESNDETQYF.

This clonotype was detected only a few times. The chain links TRBV5-4 to TRBJ1-2; 8 nucleotides align to TRBD1. The germline V gene encodes CDR1 SGHNT and CDR2 YYREEE (reference sequence). The length of the CDR3 is 15 residues. The trim removed 4 bases at V and 4 bases at J, leaving 9 bases unmatched. CDR3 region: CASSLGQGGSYGYTF. The CDR3 DNA reads TGTGCCAGCAGCCTCGGACAGGGAGGGTCCTATGGCTACACCTTC.

This clonotype was seen just once. V usage is TRBV5-1 and J usage is TRBJ2-1, with D perhaps matching TRBD1 (5 bases). CDR1 SGHRS and CDR2 YFSETQ come from the germline V gene. There are 13 residues in the CDR3. Trimming took 1 base from V and 6 from J, leaving 8 bases between them. CDR3 protein: CASSLNGANEQFF. CDR3 in DNA: TGCGCCAGCAGCTTGAATGGGGCCAATGAGCAGTTCTTC.

The sample holds a few counts of this clonotype. This rearrangement joins TRBV3-1 to TRBJ2-7, with unresolved D. This CDR3 region has 12 residues. V lost 0 bases, J lost 7 bases, and 7 bases lay in between. The V gene's germline CDR1 is LGHDT and CDR2 YNNKEL (reference sequence). The DNA of the CDR3 is TGTGCCAGCAGCCAAGATGTCAGGGAGCAGTACTTC. Its protein is CASSQDVREQYF.

There are a few counts of this clonotype. V gene TRBV6-2 or TRBV6-3 combines with J gene TRBJ1-5, with D unclear. CDR3 length: 13 residues. From germline, CDR1 is MNHEY and CDR2 SVGEGT. Trimming removed 7 bases at V and 7 bases at J, with 14 bases between. Here the CDR3 DNA reads TGTGCCAGCACCCTTACATCTGGGCAGCCCCAGCATTTT. Translating gives CASTLTSGQPQHF.

This clonotype came up a few times. This chain uses TRBV3-1 with TRBJ2-3, with 7 bases lining up with TRBD2. With 7 bases clipped from V and 5 bases from J, the junction kept 9 bases outside the gene matches. Germline loops: CDR1 LGHDT, CDR2 YNNKEL (reference sequence). This CDR3 is built from 14 residues. The CDR3 DNA is TGTGCCAGCATCCTCAGCGGGGTGGGAGATACGCAGTATTTT. Translated, it gives CASILSGVGDTQYF.

A few counts support this clonotype. The chain combines TRBV18 with TRBJ2-1, with D possibly TRBD2 on 5 matching bases. The CDR3 has 16 residues. V was cut by 0 bases and J by 6 bases, with 15 bases left in between. Germline loops: CDR1 KGHSH, CDR2 LQKENI. CDR3 sequence (DNA): TGTGCCAGCTCACCACCCGGGTCACCCCGGGGCAATGAGCAGTTCTTC. Protein sequence: CASSPPGSPRGNEQFF.